Sequencing of this T cell receptor beta chain was carried out in a study of monozygotic twins with inflammatory bowel disease. TCRdb reprocessed the 5' RACE reads, with one entry per CDR3 protein and no DNA. The specimen's table records approximately 400,000 distinct CDR3 sequences. The CDR3 consists of 15 residues. Germline CDR1 SGHTA, CDR2 FQGNSA. The sequence came from a human donor with ulcerative colitis or Crohn's disease, or a healthy co-twin of an affected twin (not recorded which). The chain couples TRBV7-2 to TRBJ1-1. Sequenced material: blood. The CDR3 is CASSFSSRVGAEAFF.